This TCR beta chain was identified in a study of T cell responses to AZD1222 COVID-19 vaccine. The germline V gene encodes CDR1 LNHDA and CDR2 SQIVND (reference sequence). Trimming removed 6 bases at V and 6 bases at J, with 21 bases between. The length of the CDR3 is 15 residues. Here immunoSEQ multiplex PCR was the method, and the copy in TCRdb shows in-frame clones only, minus some. The data contain roughly 97,000 clones, about nine tenths of them seen just once; the ten biggest clones take up around 3.3%. General observations from the study: Two AZD1222 administrations were followed by greater Spike-specific TCR breadth and depth. Repertoire sampling happened only post peak T cell response. White British donors predominated, females outnumbered males, and clonal diversity was possibly underestimated.

As to this clone: The target antigen is unknown.

The source was peripheral blood, collected 28 days after the second dose of the MenACWY control vaccine. The receptor was derived from an adult who received the MenACWY meningococcal vaccine as a control. The chain employs TRBV19 and TRBJ2-7, with D tentatively TRBD1 (6 bases). This CDR3 is CASSAITGTLSEQYF. DNA for the CDR3: TGTGCCAGTAGCGCGATTACCGGGACACTAAGCGAGCAGTACTTC.